The T cell receptor beta chain under discussion was sequenced for a study of T cell changes during pregnancy in multiple sclerosis. The repertoire was sequenced with immunoSEQ multiplex PCR; TCRdb's copy has only in-frame clones and lacks some. Of around 100,000 clones listed, about nine tenths are singletons. This CDR3 has 13 residues. Germline values: CDR1 MNHEY, CDR2 SVGAGI. With V trimmed by 5 bases and J by 12 bases, 8 bases remained unmatched. The sample was peripheral blood, taken in the second trimester of pregnancy. V usage is TRBV6-5 and J usage is TRBJ1-4; 8 bases are a match to TRBD1. This receptor was identified in a female donor in good health, enrolled as a control in a pregnancy study. For the CDR3, the DNA is TGTGCCAGCAGTCCCTCTCAGGGGGCAGAACTGTTTTTT. This gives the protein CASSPSQGAELFF.